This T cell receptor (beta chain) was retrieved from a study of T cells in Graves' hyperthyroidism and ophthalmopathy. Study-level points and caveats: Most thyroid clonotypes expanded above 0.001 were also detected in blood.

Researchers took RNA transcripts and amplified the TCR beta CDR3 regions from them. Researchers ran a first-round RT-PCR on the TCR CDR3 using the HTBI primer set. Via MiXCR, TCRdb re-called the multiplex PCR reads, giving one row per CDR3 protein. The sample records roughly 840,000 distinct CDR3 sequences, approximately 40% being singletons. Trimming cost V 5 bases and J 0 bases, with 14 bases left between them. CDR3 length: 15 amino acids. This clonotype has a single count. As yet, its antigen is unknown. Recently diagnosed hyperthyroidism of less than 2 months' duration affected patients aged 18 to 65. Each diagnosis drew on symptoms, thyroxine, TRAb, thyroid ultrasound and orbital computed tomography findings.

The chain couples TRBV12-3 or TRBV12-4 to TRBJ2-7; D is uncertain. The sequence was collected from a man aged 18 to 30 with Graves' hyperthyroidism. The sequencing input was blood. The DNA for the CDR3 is TGTGCCAGCAGTGTTGAATTAATAAGCTCCTACGAGCAGTACTTC. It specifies CASSVELISSYEQYF.